The T cell receptor beta chain described here comes from a study of breast tumors, draining lymph nodes, adjacent tissues. TCRdb re-analysed the multiplex PCR reads in MiXCR, keeping a single row per CDR3 protein. Found here are approximately 63,000 distinct CDR3 sequences, less than 60% of them singletons; the top ten hold around a fifth. This clonotype was picked up a small number of times. Its specificity is not known. Study outcomes and limitations: Tumor repertoires ranked between lymph nodes and nontumor tissue in diversity, with V and J gene preferences. The lymph node origin of tumor T cells was framed as consistent with a hypothesis, not demonstrated. Luminal-like breast cancer showed significantly higher tumor–nontumor repertoire similarity than basal-like.

Germline lookup yields CDR1 SGHAT and CDR2 FQNNGV. The J segment lost 10 bases and the V segment lost 1 base, leaving 1 base of the junction unmatched. This CDR3 comprises 12 residues. The receptor was derived from a female donor with breast cancer. Some clones in this sample may be carry-over from other donors' samples. This rearrangement joins TRBV11-2 to TRBJ1-1, with 9 bases identical to TRBD1. The sample consisted of breast tumor tissue. CDR3 sequence reads: CASSLAGQGAFF. CDR3 coding DNA: TGTGCCAGCAGCTTAGCGGGACAGGGAGCTTTCTTT.